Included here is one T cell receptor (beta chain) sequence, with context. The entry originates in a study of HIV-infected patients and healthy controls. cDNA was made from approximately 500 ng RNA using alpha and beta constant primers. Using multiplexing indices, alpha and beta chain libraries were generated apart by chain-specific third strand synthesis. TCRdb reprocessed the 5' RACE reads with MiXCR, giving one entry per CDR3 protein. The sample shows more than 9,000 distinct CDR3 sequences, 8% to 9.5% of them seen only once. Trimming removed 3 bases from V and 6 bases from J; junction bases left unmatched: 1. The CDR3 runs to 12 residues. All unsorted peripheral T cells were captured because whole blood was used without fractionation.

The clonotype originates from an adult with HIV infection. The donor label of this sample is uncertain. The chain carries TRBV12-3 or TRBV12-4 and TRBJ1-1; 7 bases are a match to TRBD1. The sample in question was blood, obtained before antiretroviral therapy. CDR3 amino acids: CASSLQGAEAFF. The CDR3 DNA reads TGTGCCAGCAGTTTGCAGGGGGCTGAAGCTTTCTTT.